Reported below is one TCR beta chain. The data stem from a study of control samples from healthy donors and cancer patients. Data came from immunoSEQ multiplex PCR; TCRdb stores just in-frame clones and leaves some out. The sample carries 150,000 to 200,000 clones, 85% to 95% recorded once. Germline V lookup: CDR1 SGHDT, CDR2 YYEEEE. The CDR3 contains 14 residues. V shed 2 bases and J 1 base; nucleotides not matched to a gene: 2. Sequenced input: blood. The J gene is TRBJ1-1, the V gene TRBV5-6; 7 nucleotides agree with TRBD1. This receptor was obtained from a man aged 30 to 45 in good health. CDR3 sequence reads: CASSFAGGNTEAFF. DNA for the CDR3: TGTGCCAGCAGCTTTGCAGGGGGGAACACTGAAGCTTTCTTT.